These 17 T cell receptor beta chains came from one sample sequenced in a study of human T cells and chemical hapten exposure. Someone pulled total RNA out of unfractionated whole blood. TCRdb re-analysed the 5' RACE reads in MiXCR, keeping a single row per CDR3 protein. The sample records tens of thousands of distinct CDR3 sequences, 7.7% being singletons. These receptors originate from a male donor in good health.

This clonotype occurred many times. The chain links TRBV7-6 to TRBJ2-2, with D tentatively TRBD2 (5 bases). With 6 bases removed from V and 1 base from J, the gap between germline ends came to 18 bases. The CDR3 spans 17 residues. Germline V gene data show CDR1 as SGHVS and CDR2 as FNYEAQ. The CDR3 coding sequence is TGTGCCAGCAGTCCAGCGGAGATCACCTTGAACACCGGGGAGCTGTTTTTT. This translates into CASSPAEITLNTGELFF.

This chain uses TRBV7-2 with TRBJ1-2; D remains unclear. The CDR3 runs to 12 residues. V lost 5 bases to trimming and J lost 7 bases, with 11 bases between them. CDR1 SGHTA and CDR2 FQGNSA come from the germline V gene. CDR3 sequence: CASSRPQGGYTF. The CDR3 DNA is TGTGCCAGCAGCCGACCTCAAGGTGGCTACACCTTC. The full variable domain, with the rest looked up from reference TRBV7-2 and TRBJ1-2, is GAGVSQSPSNKVTEKGKDVELRCDPISGHTALYWYRQSLGQGLEFLIYFQGNSAPDKSGLPSDRFSAERTGGSVSTLTIQRTQQEDSAVYLCASSRPQGGYTFGSGTRLTVV.

This clonotype was counted a few times. The V gene is TRBV29-1, the J gene TRBJ2-5; D assignment may be TRBD1 or TRBD2 (6 bases each). V was pared by 3 bases and J by 1 base, with 9 bases between. The CDR3 contains 13 residues. In germline, CDR1 is SQVTM, CDR2 ANQGSEA. This CDR3 is CSVDGGLQETQYF. As DNA, the CDR3 is TGCAGCGTTGATGGGGGGCTCCAAGAGACCCAGTACTTC.

This clonotype was counted at least ten times. The gene calls are TRBV2 and TRBJ2-5, with D possibly matching TRBD1 (5 bases). The CDR3 sequence is 13 residues long. CDR1 is SNHLY, CDR2 FYNNEI, per germline. The ends were cut back, 4 bases at V and 5 bases at J, with 11 bases in the middle. The CDR3 loop reads CASSGGARETQYF. The CDR3, as DNA: TGTGCCAGCAGTGGTGGGGCGAGGGAGACCCAGTACTTC.

This clonotype came up a few times. The V and J genes are TRBV5-1 and TRBJ2-1; 8 nucleotides line up with TRBD1. The CDR3 contains 15 residues. After removal of 0 bases from V and 6 bases from J, the junction contained 5 bases not matched to a gene. From germline, CDR1 is SGHRS and CDR2 YFSETQ. CDR3 loop: CASSLALGQGNEQFF. The DNA of the CDR3 is TGCGCCAGCAGCTTGGCCCTAGGACAGGGCAATGAGCAGTTCTTC.

This clonotype has a count of ten or more. The rearrangement uses TRBV18 and TRBJ2-7; 9 bases line up with TRBD1. CDR3 length: 15 residues. Trimming cost V 3 bases and J 2 bases; bases outside gene matches: 5. The germline V gene encodes CDR1 KGHSH and CDR2 LQKENI. CDR3 nucleotide sequence: TGTGCCAGCTCACCCGGGACAGGGTTGGCCTACGAGCAGTACTTC. It translates to CASSPGTGLAYEQYF.

The chain joins TRBV5-4 to TRBJ1-1, with a possible D match to TRBD1 (6 bases). Germline V gene data show CDR1 as SGHNT and CDR2 as YYREEE (reference sequence). The germline V and J ends were trimmed by 0 bases and 0 bases, with 15 bases remaining between them. The CDR3 consists of 17 residues. CDR3 amino acids: CASSLGRGLVMNTEAFF. The CDR3, as DNA: TGTGCCAGCAGCTTGGGCAGGGGTTTGGTGATGAACACTGAAGCTTTCTTT.

This clonotype was recorded many times. This sequence joins TRBV7-9 and TRBJ2-3; tentatively, D is TRBD2 (6 bases). The CDR3 is 15 amino acids. Trimming stripped 2 bases from V and 0 bases from J, with 9 bases between. Germline V CDR1 and CDR2: SEHNR, FQNEAQ (reference sequence). The CDR3 spells CASSLTSGSTDTQYF. The CDR3 region has the DNA TGTGCCAGCAGCTTAACCAGCGGGAGCACAGATACGCAGTATTTT.

This clonotype was found a few times. The rearrangement joins TRBV6-4 to TRBJ1-2; no reliable D call. The germline V gene has CDR1 MRHNA and CDR2 SNTAGT. The CDR3 is 15 residues long. Trimming removed 3 bases from V and 3 bases from J, with 14 bases in between. Here the CDR3 DNA reads TGTGCCAGCAGTGAAGGGCCAGCAAACCACTATGGCTACACCTTC. Translated: CASSEGPANHYGYTF.

The V and J genes are TRBV7-3 and TRBJ2-2; a weak D match, TRBD2 (6 bases). The CDR3 is made up of 16 amino acids. Trimming took off 1 base at V and 5 bases at J, with 14 bases between the two ends. Looked up from germline, CDR1 is SGHTA and CDR2 is FQGTGA. The DNA of the CDR3 is TGTGCCAGCAGCTTAAAGGGTAGCGGACCTACCGGGGAGCTGTTTTTT. Protein sequence: CASSLKGSGPTGELFF.

The V and J genes are TRBV6-1 and TRBJ2-5; TRBD1 matches 11 bases. After removal of 5 bases from V and 3 bases from J, the junction contained 5 bases not matched to a gene. The germline CDR1 and CDR2 sequences are MNHNS and SASEGT. The CDR3 has 15 amino acids. DNA of the CDR3: TGTGCCAGCAGTAGGACAGGGGGCGTTGAAGAGACCCAGTACTTC. Translation: CASSRTGGVEETQYF.

V gene TRBV6-2 or TRBV6-3 combines with J gene TRBJ1-6, with TRBD1 matching 8 bases. CDR3 length equals 14 residues. The germline gives CDR1 MNHEY, CDR2 SVGEGT. Trimming took 6 bases from V and 9 from J; bases not matched to a gene: 7. The CDR3 loop reads CASRFSGGLSPLHF. The CDR3 DNA reads as TGTGCCAGCAGATTTTCAGGGGGCCTTTCACCCCTCCACTTT.

In this sample, this clonotype turned up many times. This rearrangement joins TRBV20-1 to TRBJ2-7, with 9 bases that match TRBD2. Germline lookup yields CDR1 DFQATT and CDR2 SNEGSKA (reference sequence). The V gene end was trimmed by 3 bases and the J gene end by 2 bases; junction bases not matched to a gene: 5. CDR3 length: 14 residues. The CDR3 spells CSARVAGETYEQYF. Here the CDR3 DNA reads TGCAGTGCTAGGGTAGCGGGAGAGACCTACGAGCAGTACTTC.

The gene calls are TRBV27 and TRBJ1-2, with 7 nucleotides matching TRBD1. The trim removed 5 bases at V and 8 bases at J, leaving 5 bases unmatched. CDR1 MNHEY and CDR2 SMNVEV come from the germline V gene (reference sequence). The CDR3 runs to 12 residues. The CDR3 coding sequence is TGTGCCAGCAGTCACAGGGGAGGAGGCTACACCTTC. Amino acid sequence: CASSHRGGGYTF.

J is TRBJ1-1 and V is TRBV7-9; D may be TRBD1 (5 bases). The CDR3 contains 13 residues. V lost 6 bases and J lost 6, with 14 bases in between. The germline V gene has CDR1 SEHNR and CDR2 FQNEAQ (reference sequence). The CDR3 bases are TGTGCCAGCAGTCCGAAGGGGCCCGCTGAAGCTTTCTTT. This translates into CASSPKGPAEAFF.

The gene calls are TRBV4-3 and TRBJ2-1, with D possibly called TRBD1 or TRBD2 (5 bases each). CDR3 length equals 16 residues. The V end was cut by 3 bases, the J end by 6 bases, with 18 bases between. Germline V gives CDR1 LGHNA, CDR2 YSLEER. CDR3 coding DNA: TGCGCCAGCAGCCATGACCGTAGGACACTAGTCAATGAGCAGTTCTTC. Its translation is CASSHDRRTLVNEQFF.

This clonotype was seen a handful of times. The chain is built from TRBV12-5 and TRBJ1-5; 7 bases are shared with TRBD1. The germline gives CDR1 LGHNT, CDR2 FRNRAP. V lost 4 bases to trimming and J lost 1 base; unmatched junction nucleotides: 10. This CDR3 contains 17 residues. The DNA for the CDR3 is TGTGCTAGTGGTTCGCCTGGGACAGCTCAAAGCAATCAGCCCCAGCATTTT. Translated, it gives CASGSPGTAQSNQPQHF.